The 13 T cell receptor beta chains listed next were all sequenced from one sample in a study of CD8 T cells in ankylosing spondylitis. TCRdb independently ran MiXCR on the 5' RACE reads; one entry per CDR3 protein. The sample includes a few hundred thousand distinct CDR3 sequences, about 10% of them seen just once. The sequencing sample was made of blood, either unsorted or a sorted T cell fraction (not recorded which). Every receptor here comes from a male donor with ankylosing spondylitis or in good health (not recorded which).

This clonotype was found many times. The chain joins TRBV28 to TRBJ1-5; D might be TRBD1 (5 bases). Per germline, CDR1 MDHEN and CDR2 SYDVKM. The CDR3 is made up of 15 amino acids. V gave up 7 bases and J gave up 1 base, with 14 bases separating them. CDR3 sequence reads: CASNAPGRSNQPQHF. The CDR3 coding sequence is TGTGCCAGCAACGCACCGGGACGAAGCAATCAGCCCCAGCATTTT.

This clonotype was recorded at least ten times. This rearrangement joins TRBV5-1 to TRBJ2-3; 12 bases are shared with TRBD2. CDR3 size: 19 residues. Germline CDR1 SGHRS, CDR2 YFSETQ. The trim removed 1 base at V and 0 bases at J, leaving 9 bases unmatched. Here the CDR3 reads CASSLRGGLAGTSTDTQYF. The CDR3, as DNA: TGCGCCAGCAGCTTGCGCGGTGGACTAGCGGGAACTAGCACAGATACGCAGTATTTT. Drawing the rest from reference TRBV5-1 and TRBJ2-3, the complete variable domain is KAGVTQTPRYLIKTRGQQVTLSCSPISGHRSVSWYQQTPGQGLQFLFEYFSETQRNKGNFPGRFSGRQFSNSRSEMNVSTLELGDSALYLCASSLRGGLAGTSTDTQYFGPGTRLTVL.

In this sample, this clonotype turned up many times. The chain combines TRBV9 with TRBJ2-3; 13 nucleotides align to TRBD2. Per the germline V gene, CDR1 is SGDLS and CDR2 is YYNGEE. The J segment lost 5 bases and the V segment lost 3 bases, leaving 6 bases of the junction unmatched. The CDR3 contains 16 residues. The CDR3 nucleotides read TGTGCCAGCAGCGCCGGGACTAGCGGGACTGGAGATACGCAGTATTTT. This sequence encodes CASSAGTSGTGDTQYF.

The chain employs TRBV6-1 and TRBJ1-1; D is uncertain. Trimming removed 6 bases at V and 5 bases at J, with 13 bases between. CDR1 is MNHNS and CDR2 is SASEGT in the germline V gene. This CDR3 has 13 residues. CDR3 amino acids: CASRVQRNTEAFF. The CDR3 region has the DNA TGTGCCAGCAGAGTTCAGAGGAATACTGAAGCTTTCTTT.

This clonotype was seen repeatedly, ten times or more. The chain has TRBV15 and TRBJ2-7; TRBD2 matches at 8 bases. Germline V lookup: CDR1 LNHNV, CDR2 YYDKDF (reference sequence). The CDR3 sequence is 13 residues long. The J segment lost 6 bases and the V segment lost 6 bases, leaving 7 bases of the junction unmatched. CDR3 in DNA: TGTGCCACCAGAAACGGGAGGGCCGGCGAGCAGTACTTC. As protein: CATRNGRAGEQYF.

This clonotype was seen repeatedly, ten times or more. V is TRBV29-1 and J is TRBJ2-2, with no clear D. Germline CDR1 and CDR2: SQVTM and ANQGSEA. The germline V and J ends were trimmed by 6 bases and 4 bases, with 12 bases remaining between them. The CDR3 has 13 amino acids. Written as DNA, the CDR3 is TGCAGCGTAATAGGGCTGGGCACCGGGGAGCTGTTTTTT. Its translation is CSVIGLGTGELFF.

The chain links TRBV7-9 to TRBJ2-7; D uncertain. V lost 1 base to trimming and J lost 6 bases, with 10 bases between them. CDR1 and CDR2 (germline): SEHNR, FQNEAQ (reference sequence). This CDR3 spans 13 amino acids. The CDR3 spells CASSLGRFGEQYF. The DNA for the CDR3 is TGTGCCAGCAGCTTAGGGAGATTCGGCGAGCAGTACTTC.

This clonotype was observed a single time. The rearrangement joins TRBV7-9 to TRBJ2-1; no clear D gene. This CDR3 has 10 residues. Trimming took off 5 bases at V and 10 bases at J, with 6 bases between the two ends. Germline values: CDR1 SEHNR, CDR2 FQNEAQ (reference sequence). CDR3 DNA: TGTGCCAGCAGCCCGGAAGAGCAGTTCTTC. It codes for CASSPEEQFF.

The chain links TRBV19 to TRBJ2-5, with 10 nucleotides matching TRBD1. V dropped 4 bases and J dropped 3; count of bases not matched to a gene: 11. Germline loops: CDR1 LNHDA, CDR2 SQIVND (reference sequence). CDR3 length equals 17 residues. The CDR3 coding sequence is TGTGCCAGTAGTAGCCGAATCGCCGGGACAGGGGAAGAGACCCAGTACTTC. Protein sequence: CASSSRIAGTGEETQYF.

This clonotype was detected once. The rearrangement links TRBV7-2 to TRBJ1-1; D not resolved. In germline, CDR1 is SGHTA, CDR2 FQGNSA. The CDR3 is made up of 15 amino acids. V was trimmed by 5 bases and J by 10 bases, leaving 23 bases between them. The CDR3 here is CASSQRPLVLPAAFF. The CDR3 DNA is TGTGCCAGCAGCCAAAGACCCCTGGTACTTCCTGCAGCTTTCTTT.

The chain employs TRBV18 and TRBJ1-3; no clear D gene. Per the germline V gene, CDR1 is KGHSH and CDR2 is LQKENI. V was cut by 0 bases and J by 0 bases, with 9 bases left in between. The CDR3 spans 16 residues. This CDR3 is CASSPPSGRSGNTIYF. In DNA form, the CDR3 reads TGTGCCAGCTCACCACCGAGCGGGCGCTCTGGAAACACCATATATTTT.

In its sample, this clonotype was seen many times. The chain combines TRBV7-8 with TRBJ1-5; perhaps TRBD1 as D (5 bases). In germline, CDR1 is SGHVS, CDR2 FQNEAQ. The V and J ends lost 5 bases and 7 bases respectively, with 12 bases between them. The CDR3 covers 13 residues. For the CDR3, the DNA is TGTGCCAGCAGCACCCGGACACGCCAGCCCCAGCATTTT. Amino acids: CASSTRTRQPQHF. Variable domain in full (rest from reference TRBV7-8 and TRBJ1-5): GAGVSQSPRYKVAKRGQDVALRCDPISGHVSLFWYQQALGQGPEFLTYFQNEAQLDKSGLPSDRFFAERPEGSVSTLKIQRTQQEDSAVYLCASSTRTRQPQHFGDGTRLSIL.

This clonotype appeared many times. This rearrangement joins TRBV20-1 to TRBJ2-5, with 9 bases fitting TRBD1. V lost 0 bases and J lost 5; bases outside the gene matches: 4. The CDR3 is 14 amino acids. Germline V gives CDR1 DFQATT, CDR2 SNEGSKA (reference sequence). CDR3 residues: CSARDYRGQETQYF. The CDR3, as DNA: TGCAGTGCTAGAGATTACAGGGGGCAGGAGACCCAGTACTTC.